This T cell receptor beta chain appears in the sequencing data of a study of cytomegalovirus exposure and HLA in healthy donors. Study observations and caveats: Earlier analysis looked at TCR beta V segments, and most were productive about 90% or about 30% of the time. A link between a missense DCLRE1C variant and TCR beta V- and J-gene trimming emerged from a later analysis.

Whereas donors were nominally healthy upon sampling, unrecorded immune exposures were probable. About this clone: Its antigen remains unknown.

The primer mix had 60 Vbeta and 13 Jbeta primers. The table came from immunoSEQ multiplex PCR; TCRdb's copy has only in-frame clones and leaves some out. The sample has about 96,000 clones, roughly 74% seen once. CDR3 length: 13 residues. Germline CDR1 and CDR2: ENHRY and SYGVKD. The J segment lost 7 bases and the V segment lost 6 bases, leaving 5 bases of the junction unmatched. The chain carries TRBV10-3 and TRBJ2-7, with 11 bases lining up with TRBD2. The source material was PBMCs. The TCR was taken from a woman aged 65 to 85 in good health and CMV-seropositive. The CDR3 region has the DNA TGTGCCATCAGGGAACTAGCGGGAGAAGAGCAGTACTTC. Its translation: CAIRELAGEEQYF.